The source of this T cell receptor beta chain is a study of PD-1 blockade in classical Hodgkin lymphoma. The patients all showed relapse after autologous stem cell transplantation, while their brentuximab vedotin exposure varied. This clone was picked up a small number of times. Antigen unknown. This CDR3 region has 17 residues. From germline, CDR1 is MNHNS and CDR2 SASEGT. V was pared by 4 bases and J by 5 bases, with 12 bases of the junction left unmatched. Only in-frame clones appear in the TCRdb table, and some are missing; sequencing was by immunoSEQ multiplex PCR. Of roughly 13,000 clones listed, 80% to 95% are singletons. Broader study findings: Researchers reported that CD4+ TCR diversity, though not CD8+, rose significantly by C4D1.

The input for sequencing was peripheral blood mononuclear cells (PBMCs), taken at baseline. V usage is TRBV6-1 and J usage is TRBJ1-5; the match to TRBD1 covers 9 bases. The sequence derives from a human donor with classical Hodgkin lymphoma. CDR3 DNA sequence: TGTGCCAGCAGTGCCGAAATCGGAGGACAGGGGCATCAGCCCCAGCATTTT. Its translation is CASSAEIGGQGHQPQHF.